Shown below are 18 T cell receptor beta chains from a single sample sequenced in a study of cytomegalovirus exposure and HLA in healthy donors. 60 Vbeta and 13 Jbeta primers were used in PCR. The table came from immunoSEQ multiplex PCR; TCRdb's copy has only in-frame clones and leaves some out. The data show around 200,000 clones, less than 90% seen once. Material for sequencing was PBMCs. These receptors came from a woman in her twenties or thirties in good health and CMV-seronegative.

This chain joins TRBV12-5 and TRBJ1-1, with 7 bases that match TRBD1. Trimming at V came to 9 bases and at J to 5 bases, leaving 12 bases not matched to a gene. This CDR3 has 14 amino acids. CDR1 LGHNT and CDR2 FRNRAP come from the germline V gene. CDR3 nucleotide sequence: TGTGCTAGCCGGGACAGAGAGGGGGTAACTGAAGCTTTCTTT. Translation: CASRDREGVTEAFF.

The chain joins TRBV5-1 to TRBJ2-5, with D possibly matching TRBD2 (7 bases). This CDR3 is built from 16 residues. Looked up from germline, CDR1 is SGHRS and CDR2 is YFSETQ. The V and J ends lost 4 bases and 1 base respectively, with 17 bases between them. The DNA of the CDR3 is TGCGCCAGCAGCCCTGCGAAGGCGGGGGCCCAAGAGACCCAGTACTTC. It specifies CASSPAKAGAQETQYF.

This chain's CDR3 is CASSVLGHPTYEQYF. CDR3 nucleotides: TGTGCCAGCAGTGTTCTGGGACACCCAACCTACGAGCAGTACTTC. The chain combines TRBV2 with TRBJ2-5; possible D gene TRBD1, 6 bases. The end of the DNA aligns better with TRBJ2-7, so the J call may be wrong. CDR1 is SNHLY, CDR2 FYNNEI, per germline. The CDR3 extends over 15 amino acids.

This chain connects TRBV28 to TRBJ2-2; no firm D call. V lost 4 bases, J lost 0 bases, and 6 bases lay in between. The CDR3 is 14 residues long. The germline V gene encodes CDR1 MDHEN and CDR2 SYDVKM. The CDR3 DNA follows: TGTGCCAGCAGTTCTCCAGCGAACACCGGGGAGCTGTTTTTT. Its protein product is CASSSPANTGELFF.

As DNA, the CDR3 is TGTGCCACCAGCAGGGTCGAGGTGACAGATACGCAGTATTTT. Translation gives CATSRVEVTDTQYF. This sequence joins TRBV15 and TRBJ2-3; D call uncertain. V was pared by 3 bases and J by 3 bases, with 10 bases between. This CDR3 region has 14 residues. Germline loops: CDR1 LNHNV, CDR2 YYDKDF (reference sequence).

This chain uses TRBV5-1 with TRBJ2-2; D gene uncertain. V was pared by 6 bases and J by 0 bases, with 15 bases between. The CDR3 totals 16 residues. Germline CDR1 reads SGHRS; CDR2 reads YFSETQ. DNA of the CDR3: TGCGCCAGCACCCCACCCGGGTTAGCGAACACCGGGGAGCTGTTTTTT. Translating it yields CASTPPGLANTGELFF.

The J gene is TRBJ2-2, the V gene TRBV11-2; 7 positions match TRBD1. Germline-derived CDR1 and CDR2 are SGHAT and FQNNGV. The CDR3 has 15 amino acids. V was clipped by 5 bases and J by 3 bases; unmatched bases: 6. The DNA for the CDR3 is TGTGCCAGCAGCCGTCAAGGGGGCTACACCGGGGAGCTGTTTTTT. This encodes CASSRQGGYTGELFF.

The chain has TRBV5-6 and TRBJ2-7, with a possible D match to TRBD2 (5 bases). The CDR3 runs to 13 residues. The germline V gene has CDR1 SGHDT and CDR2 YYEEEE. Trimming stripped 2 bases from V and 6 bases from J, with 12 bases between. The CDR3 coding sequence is TGTGCCAGCAGCTTCGGACTCTTGGGCGAGCAGTACTTC. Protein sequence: CASSFGLLGEQYF.

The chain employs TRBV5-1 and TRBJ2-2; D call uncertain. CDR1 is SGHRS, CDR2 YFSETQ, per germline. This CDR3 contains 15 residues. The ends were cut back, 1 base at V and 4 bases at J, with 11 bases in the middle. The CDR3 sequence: CASSLREPGTGELFF. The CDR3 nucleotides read TGCGCCAGCAGCTTGAGAGAGCCGGGCACCGGGGAGCTGTTTTTT.

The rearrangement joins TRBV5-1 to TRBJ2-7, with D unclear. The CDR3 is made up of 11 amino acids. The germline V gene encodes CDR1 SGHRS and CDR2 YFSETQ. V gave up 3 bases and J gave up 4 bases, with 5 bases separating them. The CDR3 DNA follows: TGCGCCAGCAGCTCCAGGTACGAGCAGTACTTC. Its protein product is CASSSRYEQYF.

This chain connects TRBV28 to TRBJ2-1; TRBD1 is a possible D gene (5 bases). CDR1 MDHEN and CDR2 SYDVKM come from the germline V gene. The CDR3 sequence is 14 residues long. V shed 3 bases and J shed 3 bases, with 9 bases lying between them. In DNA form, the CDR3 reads TGTGCCAGCAGTTTCCTCGACAGCTACAATGAGCAGTTCTTC. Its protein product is CASSFLDSYNEQFF.

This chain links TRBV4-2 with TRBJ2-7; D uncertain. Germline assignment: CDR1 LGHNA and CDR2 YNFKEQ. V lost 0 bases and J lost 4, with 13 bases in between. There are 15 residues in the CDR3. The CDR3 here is CASSQDLAPGYEQYF. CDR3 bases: TGTGCCAGCAGCCAAGATTTGGCCCCCGGGTACGAGCAGTACTTC.

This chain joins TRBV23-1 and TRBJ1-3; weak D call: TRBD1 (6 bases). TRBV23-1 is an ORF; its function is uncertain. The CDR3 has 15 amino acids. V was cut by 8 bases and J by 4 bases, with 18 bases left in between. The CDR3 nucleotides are TGCGCCAGCGCAGGGCGGGGGGCGCCGGGAAACACCATATATTTT. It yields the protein CASAGRGAPGNTIYF.

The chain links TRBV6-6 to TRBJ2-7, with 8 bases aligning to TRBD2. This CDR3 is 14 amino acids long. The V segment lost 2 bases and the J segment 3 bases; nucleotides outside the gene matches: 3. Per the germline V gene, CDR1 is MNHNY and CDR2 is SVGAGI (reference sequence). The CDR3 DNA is TGTGCCAGCAGTTACCACAGCGGGAGCTACGAGCAGTACTTC. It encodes CASSYHSGSYEQYF.

CDR3 in amino acids: CASSPGTSPYNEQFF. DNA for the CDR3: TGTGCCAGCAGCCCCGGGACTAGCCCTTACAATGAGCAGTTCTTC. The chain recombines TRBV9 with TRBJ2-1; 9 nucleotides align to TRBD2. Germline V lookup: CDR1 SGDLS, CDR2 YYNGEE. CDR3 length: 15 residues. The ends lost 4 bases at V and 4 bases at J; junction bases unmatched: 6.

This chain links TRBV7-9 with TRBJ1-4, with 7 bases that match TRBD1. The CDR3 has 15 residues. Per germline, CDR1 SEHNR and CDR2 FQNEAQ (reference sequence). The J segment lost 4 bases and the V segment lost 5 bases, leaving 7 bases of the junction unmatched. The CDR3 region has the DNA TGTGCCAGCAGCCTCGGGGACAGAATTAATGAAAAACTGTTTTTT. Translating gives CASSLGDRINEKLFF.

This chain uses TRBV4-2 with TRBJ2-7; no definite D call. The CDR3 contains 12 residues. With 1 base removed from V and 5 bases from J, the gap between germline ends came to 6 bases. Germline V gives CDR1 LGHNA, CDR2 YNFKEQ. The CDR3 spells CASSQGVDEQYF. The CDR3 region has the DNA TGTGCCAGCAGCCAAGGAGTGGACGAGCAGTACTTC.

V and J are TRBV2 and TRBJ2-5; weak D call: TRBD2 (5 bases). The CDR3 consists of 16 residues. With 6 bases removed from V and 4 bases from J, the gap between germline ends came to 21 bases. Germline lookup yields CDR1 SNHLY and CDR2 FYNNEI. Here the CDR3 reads CASSGSWERWGETQYF. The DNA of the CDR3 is TGTGCCAGCAGCGGATCTTGGGAGCGGTGGGGAGAGACCCAGTACTTC.